A single T cell receptor beta chain is shown here with its context. This sample was included in a study of CD8 T cells in Susac syndrome. On the study more broadly: Of the sequenced Susac syndrome patients, roughly six had active disease and fewer than 10 were in remission.

The CDR3 sequence is 11 residues long. With 5 bases removed from V and 6 bases from J, the gap between germline ends came to 8 bases. Germline V lookup: CDR1 SEHNR, CDR2 FQNEAQ (reference sequence). Reverse transcription of roughly 0.45 to 1 ug RNA was carried out with random hexamers. TCRdb fed the immunoSEQ multiplex PCR reads into MiXCR, producing one record per CDR3 protein. The repertoire has 77,000 or so distinct CDR3 sequences, approximately 94% of them found once; the top ten carry 0.52%. The receptor's source is a human donor with Susac syndrome. The chain is built from TRBV7-9 and TRBJ2-7, with D uncertain. The specimen was CD4+ T cells from PBMCs. The DNA of the CDR3 is TGTGCCAGCAGCCAAAATACCGAGCAGTACTTC. The encoded protein is CASSQNTEQYF.